These 16 T cell receptor beta chains share one sample of origin, sequenced in a study of blood T cell repertoires in COVID-19. The table came from immunoSEQ multiplex PCR; TCRdb's copy has only in-frame clones and leaves some out. The sample contains 250,000 or so clones, 80% to 90% of which appear only once. The sample consisted of peripheral blood. The source is a woman aged 25 to 45 with active or convalescent COVID-19.

The V and J genes are TRBV7-8 and TRBJ1-5; TRBD1 matches at 8 bases. The V and J ends lost 1 base and 5 bases, in that order; junction bases with no gene match: 4. This CDR3 is 15 amino acids long. From germline, CDR1 is SGHVS and CDR2 FQNEAQ. Written as DNA, the CDR3 is TGTGCCAGCAGCTTAGGACAGGGGATCGATCAGCCCCAGCATTTT. It is translated as CASSLGQGIDQPQHF.

This chain uses TRBV6-5 with TRBJ1-6; D uncertain. The CDR3 totals 14 residues. V was shortened by 6 bases and J by 6 bases, with 12 bases between the two germline ends. The germline gives CDR1 MNHEY, CDR2 SVGAGI. CDR3 coding DNA: TGTGCCAGCAGGGAGGTCGGCTTTAATTCACCCCTCCACTTT. This translates into CASREVGFNSPLHF.

The chain is built from TRBV6-5 and TRBJ1-3; no clear D gene. Per germline, CDR1 MNHEY and CDR2 SVGAGI. This CDR3 contains 11 residues. V gave up 11 bases and J gave up 7 bases, with 12 bases separating them. The CDR3 loop reads CASTSGNTIYF. The CDR3 DNA sequence: TGTGCCTCCACCTCGGGGAACACCATATATTTT.

The chain carries TRBV7-9 and TRBJ2-1; 9 nucleotides agree with TRBD1. The germline CDR1 and CDR2 sequences are SEHNR and FQNEAQ (reference sequence). The CDR3 sequence is 14 residues long. V dropped 6 bases and J dropped 5; count of bases not matched to a gene: 5. CDR3 coding DNA: TGTGCCAGCAGTAGGGACAGGGACAACAATGAGCAGTTCTTC. Translating it yields CASSRDRDNNEQFF.

This chain links TRBV10-2 with TRBJ2-4, with 9 nucleotides matching TRBD1. CDR1 and CDR2 from the germline V gene are WSHSY and SAAADI. V lost 1 base and J lost 0; bases outside the gene matches: 7. CDR3 size: 18 residues. The CDR3, as DNA: TGCGCCAGCAGTGAGTTAGGGACAGGGCCGCTAGCCAAAAACATTCAGTACTTC. Translation: CASSELGTGPLAKNIQYF.

The V gene is TRBV24-1, the J gene TRBJ1-2, with D uncertain. Germline V lookup: CDR1 KGHDR, CDR2 SFDVKD. The length of the CDR3 is 14 residues. V lost 0 bases to trimming and J lost 2 bases, with 6 bases between them. The CDR3 region has the DNA TGTGCCACCAGTGATTTGGTCAAAAACTATGGCTACACCTTC. This sequence encodes CATSDLVKNYGYTF.

The J gene is TRBJ2-1, the V gene TRBV7-3; 9 bases align to TRBD2. V was pared by 1 base and J by 5 bases, with 3 bases of the junction left unmatched. The length of the CDR3 is 15 residues. The germline gives CDR1 SGHTA, CDR2 FQGTGA. The CDR3 bases are TGTGCCAGCAGCTTAAGACTAGCGGCTCACAATGAGCAGTTCTTC. Encoded protein: CASSLRLAAHNEQFF.

This clone was seen just once. The chain is built from TRBV19 and TRBJ1-2, with 9 bases fitting TRBD1. CDR3 size: 16 residues. The germline gives CDR1 LNHDA, CDR2 SQIVND (reference sequence). The ends lost 3 bases at V and 7 bases at J; junction bases unmatched: 12. Here the CDR3 DNA reads TGTGCCAGTAGTATCCGTACAGGGGGCAAATTAGGTGGCTACACCTTC. It translates to CASSIRTGGKLGGYTF.

This chain connects TRBV27 to TRBJ2-7; 7 bases map to TRBD1. CDR3 size: 15 residues. Germline CDR1 reads MNHEY; CDR2 reads SMNVEV (reference sequence). The V and J ends lost 5 bases and 2 bases, in that order; junction bases with no gene match: 9. CDR3 coding DNA: TGTGCCAGCAGTATCCGGACAGGACCTACCTACGAGCAGTACTTC. Translated, it gives CASSIRTGPTYEQYF.

V and J are TRBV5-4 and TRBJ2-2; the match to TRBD2 covers 13 bases. The V gene end was trimmed by 2 bases and the J gene end by 4 bases; junction bases not matched to a gene: 5. CDR1 is SGHNT, CDR2 YYREEE, per germline (reference sequence). This CDR3 is 17 amino acids long. CDR3 sequence (DNA): TGTGCCAGCAGCTTTACTAGCGGGGGGGTCGGCACCGGGGAGCTGTTTTTT. Translating gives CASSFTSGGVGTGELFF.

This rearrangement joins TRBV12-3 or TRBV12-4 to TRBJ1-2; no clear D. CDR3 length: 11 residues. V was pared by 5 bases and J by 5 bases, with 6 bases between. CDR3 loop: CASSLGYGYTF. The CDR3 coding sequence is TGTGCCAGCAGTCTCGGGTATGGCTACACCTTC.

The chain employs TRBV6-4 and TRBJ1-2, with a tentative D call TRBD1 (5 bases). The germline V gene encodes CDR1 MRHNA and CDR2 SNTAGT. CDR3 length equals 17 residues. The CDR3 spells CKYTNPGRGFTNYGYTF. CDR3 DNA: TGTAAATATACAAACCCGGGGAGGGGATTTACTAACTATGGCTACACCTTC.

The chain couples TRBV4-1 to TRBJ1-2, with a tentative D call TRBD1 (5 bases). The CDR3 runs 15 residues. Trimming cost V 0 bases and J 0 bases, with 8 bases left between them. The germline V gene has CDR1 MGHRA and CDR2 YSYEKL. CDR3 region: CASSQEWGANYGYTF. CDR3 nucleotide sequence: TGCGCCAGCAGCCAAGAGTGGGGCGCTAACTATGGCTACACCTTC.

The V call is TRBV30, the J call TRBJ2-1; 14 positions agree with TRBD2. Losses at the gene ends were 4 bases for V and 11 bases for J; bases not matched to a gene: 7. Germline CDR1 is GTSNPN and CDR2 is SVGIG (reference sequence). There are 14 residues in the CDR3. The CDR3 protein is CAWNPGLAGDKQFF. The CDR3 nucleotides read TGTGCCTGGAACCCGGGACTAGCGGGGGACAAGCAGTTCTTC.

This chain joins TRBV9 and TRBJ2-1; the D gene is possibly TRBD1 (5 bases). The CDR3 contains 15 residues. Trimming left V 3 bases short and J 3 bases short, with 13 bases between. Per germline, CDR1 SGDLS and CDR2 YYNGEE. For the CDR3, the DNA is TGTGCCAGCAGCGGGCGCTGGGGCAACTACAATGAGCAGTTCTTC. Its translation: CASSGRWGNYNEQFF.

The rearrangement joins TRBV27 to TRBJ2-3, with 9 positions matching TRBD2. The V gene end was trimmed by 10 bases and the J gene end by 3 bases; junction bases not matched to a gene: 8. CDR1 MNHEY and CDR2 SMNVEV come from the germline V gene (reference sequence). The CDR3 totals 14 residues. Here the CDR3 DNA reads TGTGCCACCCGCGGTAGCGGGGGAACAGATACGCAGTATTTT. It yields the protein CATRGSGGTDTQYF.